This TCR beta chain stems from a study of T cell responses to AZD1222 COVID-19 vaccine. Study-wide findings and caveats: In all cases, repertoires were sampled only after the peak T cell response.

Profiled with immunoSEQ multiplex PCR; TCRdb holds only in-frame clones, not every one. Among about 99,000 clones listed, over 85% were seen once. About this clone itself: Its antigen is undetermined. Mismatch with germline at one junction end may stem from a read error.

The CDR3 covers 17 residues. The specimen was peripheral blood, collected on day 0 of AZD1222 vaccination. This chain links TRBV6-7 with TRBJ2-7; no firm D call. TRBV6-7 is recorded as an ORF, its role being uncertain. This clonotype was sampled from an adult in good health. The CDR3 DNA reads TGTGCCAGCAGACACCGCCCTCCCTTTGGCCCCACCTACGGGCAGTACTTC. Its protein is CASRHRPPFGPTYGQYF.